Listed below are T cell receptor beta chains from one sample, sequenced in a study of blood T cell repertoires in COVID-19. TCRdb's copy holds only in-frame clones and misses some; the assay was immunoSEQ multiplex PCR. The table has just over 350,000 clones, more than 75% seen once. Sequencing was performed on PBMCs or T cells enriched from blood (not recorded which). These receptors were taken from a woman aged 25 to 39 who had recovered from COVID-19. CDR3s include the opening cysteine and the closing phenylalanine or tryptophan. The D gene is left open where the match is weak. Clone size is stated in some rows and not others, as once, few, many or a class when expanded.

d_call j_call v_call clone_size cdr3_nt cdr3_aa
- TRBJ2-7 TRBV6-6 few TGTGCCAGCAATAAACGGACAGATAGCTCCTACGAGCAGTACTTC CASNKRTDSSYEQYF
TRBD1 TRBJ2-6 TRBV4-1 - TGCGCCAGCAGCCATACCGGGACAGGACACTCTGGGGCCAACGTCCTGACTTTC CASSHTGTGHSGANVLTF
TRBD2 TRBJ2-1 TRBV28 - TGTGCCAGCAGCATTTACGGGACTAGCGGATACAATGAGCAGTTCTTC CASSIYGTSGYNEQFF
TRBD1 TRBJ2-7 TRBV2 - TGTGCCAGCAGTCCGACAGGGAATTTTGAGCAGTACTTC CASSPTGNFEQYF
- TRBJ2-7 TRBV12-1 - TGTGCCAGCAGCTTGCGGGACTTCTCCTACGAGCAGTACTTC CASSLRDFSYEQYF
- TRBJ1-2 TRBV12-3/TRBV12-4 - TGTGCCAGCAGTCCCTGGACAGAGGAGGGCTACACCTTC CASSPWTEEGYTF
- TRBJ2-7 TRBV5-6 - TGTGCCAGCAGCTGGACGACTAGGAAGTCCTACGAGCAGTACTTC CASSWTTRKSYEQYF
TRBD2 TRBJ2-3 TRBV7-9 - TGTGCCAGCAGACTAGCGGGGTCGGGGACAGATACGCAGTATTTT CASRLAGSGTDTQYF
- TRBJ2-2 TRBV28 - TGTGCCAGCAGCCACCGGCGGAGGGGGGAGCTGTTTTTT CASSHRRRGELFF
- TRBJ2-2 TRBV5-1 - TGCGCCAGCAGCTTGGACGGGTTGTCGAACACCGGGGAGCTGTTTTTT CASSLDGLSNTGELFF
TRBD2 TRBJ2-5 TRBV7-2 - TGTGCCAGCAGCGATCCCGGGGGGGCCCAAGAGACCCAGTACTTC CASSDPGGAQETQYF
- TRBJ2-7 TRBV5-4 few TGTGCCAGCAGCTTGGGGGCGGGTGCGGGCGAGCAGTACTTC CASSLGAGAGEQYF
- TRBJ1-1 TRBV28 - TGTGCCAGCAGCTCGACAGATAACACTGAAGCTTTCTTT CASSSTDNTEAFF
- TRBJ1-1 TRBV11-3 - TGTGCCAGCAGCTTAGTAAGCAGGGAGGACACTGAAGCTTTCTTT CASSLVSREDTEAFF
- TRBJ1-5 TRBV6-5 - TGTGCCAGCAGCTCACACGGGGGTCAGCCCCAGCATTTT CASSSHGGQPQHF
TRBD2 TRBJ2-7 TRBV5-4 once TGTGCCAGCACGAGCGGGGATTCCTACGAGCAGTACTTC CASTSGDSYEQYF
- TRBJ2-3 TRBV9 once TGTGCCAGCAGCTCACCGAGGGGGTTCGATACGCAGTATTTT CASSSPRGFDTQYF
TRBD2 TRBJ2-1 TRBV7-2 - TGTGCCAGCAGCTCGAGGACTAGCGGGGGGGAACGTGCCTACAATGAGCAGTTCTTC CASSSRTSGGERAYNEQFF
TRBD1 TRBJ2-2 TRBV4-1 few TGCGCCAGCAGCCCACGGGACAGGGAGACCGGGGAGCTGTTTTTT CASSPRDRETGELFF
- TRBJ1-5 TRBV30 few TGTGCCTGGGCCGAGGGGGGGAATCAGCCCCAGCATTTT CAWAEGGNQPQHF
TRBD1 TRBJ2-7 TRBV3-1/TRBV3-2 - TGTGCCAGCAGCCAGACCGGGACAGGGATTGGAGGGCAGTACTTC CASSQTGTGIGGQYF
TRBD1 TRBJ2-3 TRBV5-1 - TGCGCCAGCAGCTTGGTGCAGGGGGCCACAGATACGCAGTATTTT CASSLVQGATDTQYF
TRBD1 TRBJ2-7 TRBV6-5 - TGTGCCAGCAGTTACTCGAACAGGGGGTTCAGTTACGAGCAGTACTTC CASSYSNRGFSYEQYF
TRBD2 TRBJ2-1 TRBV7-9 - TGTGCCAGCAGCTTCAACGATATCAAAGCGGGACTCCCCATGAATGAGCAGTTCTTC CASSFNDIKAGLPMNEQFF
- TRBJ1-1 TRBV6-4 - TGTGCCAGCAGCCTCAGGGGGAACACTGAAGCTTTCTTT CASSLRGNTEAFF
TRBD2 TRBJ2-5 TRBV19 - TGTGCCAGTGCGGGAGGACTCCAAGAGACCCAGTACTTC CASAGGLQETQYF
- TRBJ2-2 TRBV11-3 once TGTGCCAGCAGCTTAACCGACGGGACCGGGGAGCTGTTTTTT CASSLTDGTGELFF
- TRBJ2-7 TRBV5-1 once TGCGCCAGCAGCCGGGGAACGGGAAGGGCCTACGAGCAGTACTTC CASSRGTGRAYEQYF
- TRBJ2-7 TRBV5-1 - TGCGCCAGCAGCTTGGACCTTGGGCGCAAGCAGTACTTC CASSLDLGRKQYF
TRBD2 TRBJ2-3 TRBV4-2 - TGTGCCAGCAGCCGCACAACCCCGCGGGAGAGGGGTACAGATACGCAGTATTTT CASSRTTPRERGTDTQYF
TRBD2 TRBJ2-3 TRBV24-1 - TGTGCCACCAGTGACCACGCAGCGGGAGGCCCCACAGATACGCAGTATTTT CATSDHAAGGPTDTQYF
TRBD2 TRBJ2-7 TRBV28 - TGTGCCAGCAGTTTGGCTAGCGGGAGCGGCAACGAGCAGTACTTC CASSLASGSGNEQYF
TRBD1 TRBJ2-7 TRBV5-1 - TGCGCCAGCAACCCCGACAGGGACGAGCAGTACTTC CASNPDRDEQYF
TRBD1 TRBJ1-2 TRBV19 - TGTGCCAGTAGTGTGACAGGGGGCAGTGGCTACACCTTC CASSVTGGSGYTF
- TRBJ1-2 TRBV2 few TGTGCCAGCAGGCAGACATTCGCTAACTATGGCTACACCTTC CASRQTFANYGYTF
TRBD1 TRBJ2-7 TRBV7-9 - TGTGCCAGCAGCCCATCACAGGGGGTCGAGACCTACGAGCAGTACTTC CASSPSQGVETYEQYF
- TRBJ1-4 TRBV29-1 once TGCAGCGTTGAATCGGTTGCCGTCTCAACTAATGAAAAACTGTTTTTT CSVESVAVSTNEKLFF
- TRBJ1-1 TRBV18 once TGTGCCAGCTCGCTTTTAGGGGGAAGAACTGAAGCTTTCTTT CASSLLGGRTEAFF
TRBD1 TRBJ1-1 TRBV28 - TGTGCCAGCAGTTTAATTAGGGCAGGGGGCTTGAACACTGAAGCTTTCTTT CASSLIRAGGLNTEAFF
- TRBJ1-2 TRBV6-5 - TGTGCCAGCAGTTACAACAGGGAAGGTGGCTACACCTTC CASSYNREGGYTF
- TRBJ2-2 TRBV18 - TGTGCCAGCTCACCTGTCGCAGGCACCACCGGGGAGCTGTTTTTT CASSPVAGTTGELFF
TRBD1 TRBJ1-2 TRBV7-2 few TGTGCCAGCAGCGCAAGTGTGACAGGGAGCTCTGGCTACACCTTC CASSASVTGSSGYTF
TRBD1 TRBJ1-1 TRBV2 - TGTGCCAGCAGTAGACAGGGCCGTGAAGCTTTCTTT CASSRQGREAFF
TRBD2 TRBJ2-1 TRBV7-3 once TGTGCCAGCAGCCTCTTCACTAGCGGGGGGCGGAATGAGCAGTTCTTC CASSLFTSGGRNEQFF
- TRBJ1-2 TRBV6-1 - TGTGCCAGCAGTGAAGCGCTTCAGGACAGCGGAGTCTTTAACTATGGCTACACCTTC CASSEALQDSGVFNYGYTF
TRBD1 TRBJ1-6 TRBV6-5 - TGTGCCAGCAAAGGACAGGGTAGCCATAATTCACCCCTCCACTTT CASKGQGSHNSPLHF